The 32 T cell receptor beta chains presented below share a single source sample, sequenced in a study of T-cell reconstitution after alpha-beta-depleted transplantation in children. A library of TCRbeta sequences, prepared with unique molecular identifiers, was generated. Each CDR3 protein gets one entry after TCRdb re-called the PCR reads with MiXCR. The table lists more than 550,000 distinct CDR3 sequences, approximately 10% of them singletons. The specimen comprised PBMCs from the stem cell graft donor, sampled from the stem cell graft. Receptor source: a human donor who donated a stem cell graft to a child with acute myeloid leukemia.

Ten or more counts support this clonotype. CDR3 sequence: CASSQDRGSRHNEQFF. The CDR3 DNA reads as TGCGCCAGCAGCCAAGATCGGGGTAGTCGGCACAATGAGCAGTTCTTC. The J gene is TRBJ2-1, the V gene TRBV4-3; tentative D call: TRBD2 (5 bases). Germline V gives CDR1 LGHNA, CDR2 YSLEER. The ends were cut back, 0 bases at V and 5 bases at J, with 14 bases in the middle. There are 16 residues in the CDR3.

This clonotype was found many times. The chain recombines TRBV20-1 with TRBJ2-3, with D unclear. V shed 6 bases and J shed 1 base, with 5 bases lying between them. Germline CDR1 is DFQATT and CDR2 is SNEGSKA (reference sequence). This CDR3 has 11 residues. The CDR3 DNA sequence: TGCAGTGCCCTAGGCACAGATACGCAGTATTTT. This codes for CSALGTDTQYF.

This clonotype was seen many times. V and J are TRBV12-3 or TRBV12-4 and TRBJ1-1; D possibly corresponds to TRBD1 (6 bases). V was shortened by 2 bases and J by 4 bases, with 11 bases between the two germline ends. The CDR3 is 14 residues long. The CDR3 spells CASSLWTDTTEAFF. The CDR3, as DNA: TGTGCCAGCAGTTTATGGACAGATACCACTGAAGCTTTCTTT.

In the case of this clonotype: One end of the junction fails to match germline, which may point to a read error. The chain carries TRBV4-1 and TRBJ1-5; D is undetermined. The CDR3 loop spans 13 amino acids. Germline-derived CDR1 and CDR2 are MGHRA and YSYEKL. The CDR3 protein is CTSNEGVGQPQHF. CDR3 nucleotide sequence: TGCACCAGCAATGAGGGAGTAGGTCAGCCCCAGCATTTT.

This clonotype was observed a handful of times. The rearrangement uses TRBV6-1 and TRBJ2-4; 7 nucleotides line up with TRBD2. There are 16 residues in the CDR3. Unmatched junction bases numbered 9, after V lost 4 bases and J lost 3 bases. Germline values: CDR1 MNHNS, CDR2 SASEGT. This CDR3 is CASSGLGGGDKNIQYF. Written as DNA, the CDR3 is TGTGCCAGCAGTGGACTGGGGGGGGGAGACAAAAACATTCAGTACTTC.

This chain joins TRBV12-3 or TRBV12-4 and TRBJ2-7; D is unresolved. The CDR3 sequence is 13 residues long. The germline V and J ends were trimmed by 5 bases and 4 bases, with 12 bases remaining between them. This CDR3 reads CASSPRPVYEQYF. CDR3 sequence (DNA): TGTGCCAGCAGTCCCAGACCCGTATACGAGCAGTACTTC.

This clonotype was counted a few times. V usage is TRBV6-1 and J usage is TRBJ2-2; TRBD1 aligns across 10 bases. Germline V gene sequence: CDR1 MNHNS, CDR2 SASEGT. The CDR3 length is 16 residues. With V trimmed by 8 bases and J by 1 base, 7 bases remained unmatched. The CDR3 loop is CASFSRDRGNTGELFF. CDR3 coding DNA: TGTGCCAGCTTTTCTCGGGACAGGGGGAACACCGGGGAGCTGTTTTTT.

This sequence joins TRBV28 and TRBJ2-2; D unclear. Per germline, CDR1 MDHEN and CDR2 SYDVKM. The germline V and J ends were trimmed by 5 bases and 0 bases, with 10 bases remaining between them. This CDR3 contains 15 residues. CDR3 sequence reads: CASSQPSPNTGELFF. The CDR3 bases are TGTGCCAGCAGTCAACCATCACCGAACACCGGGGAGCTGTTTTTT.

This clonotype was seen a single time. The rearrangement joins TRBV6-2 or TRBV6-3 to TRBJ2-2; D is unclear. CDR1 is MNHEY and CDR2 is SVGEGT in the germline V gene. CDR3 length: 13 residues. The V and J ends lost 7 bases and 1 base respectively, with 7 bases between them. The CDR3 protein is CASTERNTGELFF. The CDR3 DNA follows: TGTGCCAGCACCGAGAGGAACACCGGGGAGCTGTTTTTT.

This clonotype was counted only a few times. This rearrangement joins TRBV18 to TRBJ1-1; D might be TRBD1 (6 bases). From germline, CDR1 is KGHSH and CDR2 LQKENI. There are 16 residues in the CDR3. V lost 3 bases and J lost 3, with 17 bases in between. CDR3 loop: CASSPILGQHYTEAFF. In DNA form, the CDR3 reads TGTGCCAGCTCACCGATCCTAGGACAGCACTACACTGAAGCTTTCTTT.

This chain connects TRBV5-1 to TRBJ2-2; possibly TRBD1 for D (5 bases). V was shortened by 3 bases and J by 6 bases, with 9 bases between the two germline ends. This CDR3 spans 13 amino acids. Germline V gives CDR1 SGHRS, CDR2 YFSETQ. Here the CDR3 DNA reads TGCGCCAGCAGCTCCCTGACAGCCGGGGAGCTGTTTTTT. Translation: CASSSLTAGELFF. Complete variable domain (other parts from reference TRBV5-1 and TRBJ2-2): KAGVTQTPRYLIKTRGQQVTLSCSPISGHRSVSWYQQTPGQGLQFLFEYFSETQRNKGNFPGRFSGRQFSNSRSEMNVSTLELGDSALYLCASSSLTAGELFFGEGSRLTVL.

This clonotype occurred a few times. The rearrangement joins TRBV25-1 to TRBJ1-4; TRBD1 aligns across 10 bases. Per germline, CDR1 MGHDK and CDR2 SYGVNS. The CDR3 contains 15 residues. Trimming cost V 3 bases and J 8 bases; bases outside gene matches: 6. The CDR3 DNA sequence: TGTGCCAGCAGTGATAGGGACAGGGGCCAAGAAAAACTGTTTTTT. Protein: CASSDRDRGQEKLFF.

The V and J genes are TRBV5-1 and TRBJ2-1; D gene ambiguous. This CDR3 comprises 15 residues. Trimming took off 6 bases at V and 0 bases at J, with 13 bases between the two ends. Per the germline V gene, CDR1 is SGHRS and CDR2 is YFSETQ. The CDR3 sequence is CASISDLGSYNEQFF. DNA for the CDR3: TGCGCCAGCATCTCCGACTTAGGCTCCTACAATGAGCAGTTCTTC. The variable domain in full, with the rest retrieved from reference TRBV5-1 and TRBJ2-1, is KAGVTQTPRYLIKTRGQQVTLSCSPISGHRSVSWYQQTPGQGLQFLFEYFSETQRNKGNFPGRFSGRQFSNSRSEMNVSTLELGDSALYLCASISDLGSYNEQFFGPGTRLTVL.

This clonotype was counted many times. The chain employs TRBV30 and TRBJ2-1; 9 positions agree with TRBD2. The CDR3 covers 14 residues. Germline V lookup: CDR1 GTSNPN, CDR2 SVGIG (reference sequence). J gave up 4 bases and V 2 bases, and 3 bases lay outside the gene matches. In DNA, the CDR3 is TGTGCCTGGAGTTTAGCGGGAGCATACAATGAGCAGTTCTTC. It translates to CAWSLAGAYNEQFF.

This clonotype was seen a handful of times. The chain uses TRBV20-1 and TRBJ2-2; possible D gene TRBD1, 5 bases. The CDR3 is 14 amino acids. Deletions cut 3 bases from V and 0 bases from J, with 8 bases between. Germline V gene lookup returns CDR1 DFQATT and CDR2 SNEGSKA (reference sequence). The chain's CDR3 is CSASGHPNTGELFF. The CDR3 DNA follows: TGCAGTGCTAGTGGACACCCGAACACCGGGGAGCTGTTTTTT.

The gene calls are TRBV4-2 and TRBJ2-6; 7 nucleotides align to TRBD2. The CDR3 extends over 18 amino acids. Germline assignment: CDR1 LGHNA and CDR2 YNFKEQ. The V and J ends lost 5 bases and 0 bases, in that order; junction bases with no gene match: 10. The CDR3 here is CASSTQLAASSGANVLTF. CDR3 in DNA: TGTGCCAGCAGCACACAGCTAGCGGCCAGCTCTGGGGCCAACGTCCTGACTTTC.

This clonotype has only a few counts. The CDR3 bases are TGTGCCAGCAGCGCGACAGGGGCGCGGGAAGCTTTCTTT. It translates to CASSATGAREAFF. This chain connects TRBV13 to TRBJ1-1, with 8 positions matching TRBD1. The CDR3 has 13 amino acids. V dropped 5 bases and J dropped 8; count of bases not matched to a gene: 7. The germline CDR1 and CDR2 sequences are PRHDT and FYEKMQ (reference sequence).

The CDR3 sequence: CAWRAGLVNTEAFF. The CDR3, as DNA: TGTGCCTGGAGGGCGGGTCTAGTGAACACTGAAGCTTTCTTT. The chain joins TRBV30 to TRBJ1-1, with no clear D. The CDR3 covers 14 residues. V was cut by 3 bases and J by 0 bases, with 11 bases left in between. CDR1 GTSNPN and CDR2 SVGIG come from the germline V gene (reference sequence). Full variable domain (outside the CDR3, taken from reference TRBV30 and TRBJ1-1): SQTIHQWPATLVQPVGSPLSLECTVEGTSNPNLYWYRQAAGRGLQLLFYSVGIGQISSEVPQNLSASRPQDRQFILSSKKLLLSDSGFYLCAWRAGLVNTEAFFGQGTRLTVV.

This clonotype was counted at least ten times. This chain links TRBV20-1 with TRBJ2-7, with 9 nucleotides matching TRBD1. J lost 3 bases, V lost 6 bases, and 6 bases had no gene match. Germline V gives CDR1 DFQATT, CDR2 SNEGSKA (reference sequence). The CDR3 has 13 residues. The CDR3 reads CSAPTGGLYEQYF. The CDR3 DNA sequence: TGCAGTGCCCCAACAGGGGGCCTCTACGAGCAGTACTTC.

This chain uses TRBV18 with TRBJ1-5; D gene unclear. The CDR3 loop spans 13 amino acids. The V end was cut by 5 bases, the J end by 4 bases, with 9 bases between. CDR1 and CDR2 (germline): KGHSH, LQKENI. The CDR3 sequence: CASSGMGNQPQHF. The CDR3, as DNA: TGTGCCAGCTCAGGTATGGGGAATCAGCCCCAGCATTTT.

On this clonotype itself: Sequence at one end of the junction differs from germline and may be a read error. The gene calls are TRBV7-2 and TRBJ2-1; tentative D call: TRBD2 (5 bases). Germline-derived CDR1 and CDR2 are SGHTA and FQGNSA. CDR3 length: 11 residues. The CDR3 is CASSLERSTVF. The CDR3 region has the DNA TGTGCCAGCAGCTTAGAGCGGTCTACGGTCTTC.

V usage is TRBV5-6 and J usage is TRBJ2-7; a possible D gene is TRBD2 (7 bases). Trimming cost V 2 bases and J 0 bases, with 15 bases left between them. This CDR3 is built from 16 residues. From germline, CDR1 is SGHDT and CDR2 YYEEEE. Here the CDR3 DNA reads TGTGCCAGCAGCTTTGGGGGGGCGAATCCCTCCTACGAGCAGTACTTC. Residues: CASSFGGANPSYEQYF.

The V gene is TRBV5-6, the J gene TRBJ2-7; 10 bases fit TRBD1. The CDR3 is 15 residues long. J was trimmed by 6 bases and V by 0 bases; bases with no gene match: 6. The germline V gene encodes CDR1 SGHDT and CDR2 YYEEEE. The DNA for the CDR3 is TGTGCCAGCAGCTTGGAGTTTGGGACAGGGGCCGAGCAGTACTTC. Translating it yields CASSLEFGTGAEQYF.

This clonotype was counted between two and nine times. The chain combines TRBV10-3 with TRBJ1-2; 8 nucleotides match TRBD1. V lost 3 bases and J lost 3; bases outside the gene matches: 9. Germline V lookup: CDR1 ENHRY, CDR2 SYGVKD. The CDR3 is 16 residues long. The DNA of the CDR3 is TGTGCCATCAGTGACCGGACAGGGAAGGGGGACTATGGCTACACCTTC. Its translation is CAISDRTGKGDYGYTF.

This clonotype has at least ten counts. The chain recombines TRBV20-1 with TRBJ2-5; 10 bases are shared with TRBD2. This CDR3 comprises 15 residues. V lost 0 bases, J lost 5 bases, and 6 bases stayed unmatched. Germline values: CDR1 DFQATT, CDR2 SNEGSKA (reference sequence). CDR3 in amino acids: CSARDRLAGQETQYF. CDR3 DNA sequence: TGCAGTGCTAGAGATCGACTAGCGGGTCAGGAGACCCAGTACTTC.

The rearrangement uses TRBV12-3 or TRBV12-4 and TRBJ2-1; 9 bases agree with TRBD1. The CDR3 has 16 residues. The V gene end was trimmed by 5 bases and the J gene end by 7 bases; junction bases not matched to a gene: 12. The CDR3 spells CASSLPRTGVRNEQFF. In DNA, the CDR3 is TGTGCCAGCAGTCTTCCCCGGACAGGGGTAAGGAATGAGCAGTTCTTC.

This clonotype occurred a few times. The chain carries TRBV20-1 and TRBJ2-7, with TRBD2 matching over 12 bases. The CDR3 runs to 13 residues. J gave up 7 bases and V 3 bases, and 4 bases lay outside the gene matches. Germline CDR1 DFQATT, CDR2 SNEGSKA (reference sequence). The CDR3 DNA follows: TGCAGTGCTAGTCCTCTAGCGGGAGGGGAGCAGTACTTC. Its translation is CSASPLAGGEQYF.

The rearrangement uses TRBV7-2 and TRBJ2-1, with D perhaps matching TRBD1 (6 bases). V was cut by 4 bases and J by 8 bases, with 12 bases left in between. This CDR3 has 13 amino acids. Germline loops: CDR1 SGHTA, CDR2 FQGNSA. The CDR3 nucleotides read TGTGCCAGCAGCTCACAGGGTACGGATGAGCAGTTCTTC. Its protein is CASSSQGTDEQFF.

This clonotype was seen more than once but under ten times. The rearrangement uses TRBV6-1 and TRBJ1-1, with D perhaps TRBD1 (6 bases). Germline lookup yields CDR1 MNHNS and CDR2 SASEGT. The CDR3 has 13 residues. V lost 7 bases and J 3 bases, leaving 12 bases between the germline ends. The chain's CDR3 is CASKLQGYTEAFF. The CDR3 bases are TGTGCCAGCAAGCTACAGGGTTACACTGAAGCTTTCTTT.

This clonotype was seen at least ten times. The V gene is TRBV7-2, the J gene TRBJ2-1; maybe TRBD2 (5 bases). This CDR3 is built from 15 residues. V dropped 2 bases and J dropped 3 bases, with 11 bases sitting between them. CDR1 SGHTA and CDR2 FQGNSA come from the germline V gene. The CDR3 here is CASSLKAAGYNEQFF. The CDR3 region has the DNA TGTGCCAGCAGCTTAAAAGCGGCCGGCTACAATGAGCAGTTCTTC.

At least ten counts were recorded for this clonotype. The chain recombines TRBV9 with TRBJ1-6; D call uncertain. Trimming shortened V by 10 bases and J by 10 bases, and 18 bases separated the two germline ends. The CDR3 sequence is 13 residues long. Germline-derived CDR1 and CDR2 are SGDLS and YYNGEE. The CDR3 reads CASAMEGGSPLHF. As DNA, the CDR3 is TGTGCCTCGGCGATGGAGGGAGGATCACCCCTCCACTTT. The complete variable domain, with remaining parts taken from reference TRBV9 and TRBJ1-6, reads DSGVTQTPKHLITATGQRVTLRCSPRSGDLSVYWYQQSLDQGLQFLIQYYNGEERAKGNILERFSAQQFPDLHSELNLSSLELGDSALYFCASAMEGGSPLHFGNGTRLTVT.

Here the CDR3 reads CASSSGGAATQYF. The CDR3 DNA follows: TGTGCCAGCAGCTCGGGGGGAGCGGCTACGCAGTATTTT. V gene TRBV7-2 combines with J gene TRBJ2-3, with 7 bases identical to TRBD2. Germline V gene lookup returns CDR1 SGHTA and CDR2 FQGNSA. Trimming removed 4 bases from V and 8 bases from J; junction bases left unmatched: 6. The CDR3 consists of 13 residues.